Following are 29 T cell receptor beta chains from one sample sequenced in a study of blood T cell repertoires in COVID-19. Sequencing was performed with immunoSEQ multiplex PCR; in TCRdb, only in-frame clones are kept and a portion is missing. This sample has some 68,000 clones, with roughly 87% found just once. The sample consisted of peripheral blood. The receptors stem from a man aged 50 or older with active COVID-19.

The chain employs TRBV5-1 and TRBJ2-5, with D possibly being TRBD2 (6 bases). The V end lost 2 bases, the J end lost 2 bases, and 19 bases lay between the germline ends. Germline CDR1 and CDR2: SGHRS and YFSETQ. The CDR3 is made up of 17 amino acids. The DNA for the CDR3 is TGCGCCAGCAGCTTTCGGGGGAAAACTATAAGACAAGAGACCCAGTACTTC. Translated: CASSFRGKTIRQETQYF.

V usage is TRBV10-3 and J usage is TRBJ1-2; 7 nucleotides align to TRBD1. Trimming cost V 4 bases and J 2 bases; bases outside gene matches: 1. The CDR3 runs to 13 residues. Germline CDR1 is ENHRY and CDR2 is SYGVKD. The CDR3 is CAISAGQNYGYTF. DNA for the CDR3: TGTGCCATCAGTGCGGGACAGAACTATGGCTACACCTTC.

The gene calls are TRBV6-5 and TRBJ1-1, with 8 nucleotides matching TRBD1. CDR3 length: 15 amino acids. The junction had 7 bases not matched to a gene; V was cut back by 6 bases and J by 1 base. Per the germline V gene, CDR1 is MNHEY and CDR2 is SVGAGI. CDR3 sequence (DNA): TGTGCCAGCAGAGGGGCGGGACAGGCGAACACTGAAGCTTTCTTT. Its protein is CASRGAGQANTEAFF.

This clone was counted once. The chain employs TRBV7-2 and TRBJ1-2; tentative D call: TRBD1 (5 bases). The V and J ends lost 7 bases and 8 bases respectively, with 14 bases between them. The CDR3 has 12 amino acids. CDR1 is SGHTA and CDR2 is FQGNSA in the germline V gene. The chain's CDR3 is CASTLGVSGYTF. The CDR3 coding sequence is TGTGCCAGCACCCTAGGGGTTTCGGGCTACACCTTC.

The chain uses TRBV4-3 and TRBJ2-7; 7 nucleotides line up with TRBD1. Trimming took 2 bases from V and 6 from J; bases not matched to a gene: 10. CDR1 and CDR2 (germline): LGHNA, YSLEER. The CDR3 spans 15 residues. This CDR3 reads CASSQYRGSVGEQYF. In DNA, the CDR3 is TGCGCCAGCAGCCAATACAGGGGTTCAGTAGGCGAGCAGTACTTC.

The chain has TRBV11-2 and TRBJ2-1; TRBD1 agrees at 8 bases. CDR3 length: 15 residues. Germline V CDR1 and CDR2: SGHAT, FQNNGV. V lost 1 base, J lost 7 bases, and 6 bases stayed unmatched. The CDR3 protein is CASSLGQGASNEQFF. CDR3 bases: TGTGCCAGCAGCTTAGGGCAGGGGGCGAGTAATGAGCAGTTCTTC.

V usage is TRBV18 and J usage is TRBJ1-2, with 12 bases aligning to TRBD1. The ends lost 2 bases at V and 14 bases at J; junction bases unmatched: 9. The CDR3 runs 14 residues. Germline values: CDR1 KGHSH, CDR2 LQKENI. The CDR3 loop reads CASSPTGTGGARTF. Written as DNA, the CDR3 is TGTGCCAGCTCACCAACCGGGACAGGGGGCGCGAGGACCTTC.

The CDR3: CAWSLGTSGGAETQYF. CDR3 nucleotides: TGTGCCTGGAGTCTCGGGACTAGCGGGGGGGCAGAGACCCAGTACTTC. This chain connects TRBV30 to TRBJ2-5; the match to TRBD2 covers 16 bases. V shed 2 bases and J 4 bases; nucleotides not matched to a gene: 4. CDR3 length equals 16 residues. CDR1 and CDR2 from the germline V gene are GTSNPN and SVGIG (reference sequence).

The DNA of the CDR3 is TGTGCCAGCAGTTTAATAACAGGGCGCGGCTACACCTTC. Its translation is CASSLITGRGYTF. V is TRBV12-3 or TRBV12-4 and J is TRBJ1-2; D perhaps matches TRBD1 (6 bases). The CDR3 is 13 amino acids. V was clipped by 2 bases and J by 8 bases, with 12 bases between them.

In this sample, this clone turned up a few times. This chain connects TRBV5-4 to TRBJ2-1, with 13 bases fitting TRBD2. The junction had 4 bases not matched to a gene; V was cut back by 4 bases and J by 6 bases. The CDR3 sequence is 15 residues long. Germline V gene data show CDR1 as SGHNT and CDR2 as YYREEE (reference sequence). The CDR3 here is CASSEGLAGRNEQFF. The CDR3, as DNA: TGTGCCAGCAGCGAGGGACTAGCGGGGCGCAATGAGCAGTTCTTC.

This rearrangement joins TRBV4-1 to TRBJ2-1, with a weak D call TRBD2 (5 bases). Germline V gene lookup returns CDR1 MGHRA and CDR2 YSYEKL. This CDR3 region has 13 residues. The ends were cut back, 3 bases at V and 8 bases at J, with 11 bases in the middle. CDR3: CASSHRTGDEQFF. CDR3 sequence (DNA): TGCGCCAGCAGCCATCGGACTGGGGATGAGCAGTTCTTC.

The CDR3 sequence: CASRPDRGREKLFF. The CDR3, as DNA: TGTGCCAGCAGACCTGACAGGGGCAGGGAAAAACTGTTTTTT. V is TRBV7-9 and J is TRBJ1-4; 8 nucleotides line up with TRBD1. Per germline, CDR1 SEHNR and CDR2 FQNEAQ (reference sequence). The length of the CDR3 is 14 residues. J was trimmed by 8 bases and V by 6 bases; bases with no gene match: 8.

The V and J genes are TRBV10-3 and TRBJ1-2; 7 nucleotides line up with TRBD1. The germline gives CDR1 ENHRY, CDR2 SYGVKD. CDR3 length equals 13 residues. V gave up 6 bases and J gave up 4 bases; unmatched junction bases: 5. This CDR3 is CAIRAGQLYGYTF. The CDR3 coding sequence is TGTGCCATCAGGGCGGGACAGCTCTATGGCTACACCTTC.

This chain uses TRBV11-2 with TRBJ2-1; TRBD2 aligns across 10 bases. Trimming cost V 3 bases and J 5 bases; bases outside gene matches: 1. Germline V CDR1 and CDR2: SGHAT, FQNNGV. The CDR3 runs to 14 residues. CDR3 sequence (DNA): TGTGCCAGCAGCTTGGGACTAGCGAACAATGAGCAGTTCTTC. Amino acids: CASSLGLANNEQFF. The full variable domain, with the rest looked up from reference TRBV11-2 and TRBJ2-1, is EAGVAQSPRYKIIEKRQSVAFWCNPISGHATLYWYQQILGQGPKLLIQFQNNGVVDDSQLPKDRFSAERLKGVDSTLKIQPAKLEDSAVYLCASSLGLANNEQFFGPGTRLTVL.

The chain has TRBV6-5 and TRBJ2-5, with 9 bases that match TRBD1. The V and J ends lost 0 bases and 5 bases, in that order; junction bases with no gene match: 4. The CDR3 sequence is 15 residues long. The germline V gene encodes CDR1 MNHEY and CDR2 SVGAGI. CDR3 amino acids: CASSYSGTGRETQYF. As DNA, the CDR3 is TGTGCCAGCAGTTACTCTGGGACAGGGCGGGAGACCCAGTACTTC.

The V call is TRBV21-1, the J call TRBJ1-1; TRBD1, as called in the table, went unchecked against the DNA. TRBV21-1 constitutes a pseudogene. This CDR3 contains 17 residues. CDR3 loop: CASSRQKGTGRRTEAFF. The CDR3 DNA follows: TGTGCCAGCAGCCGTCAAAAAGGGACAGGGAGGAGGACTGAAGCTTTCTTT.

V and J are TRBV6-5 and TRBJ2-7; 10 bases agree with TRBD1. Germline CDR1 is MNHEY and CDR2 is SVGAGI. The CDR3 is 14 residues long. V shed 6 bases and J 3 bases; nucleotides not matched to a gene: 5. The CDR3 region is CASRPGQGGYEQYF. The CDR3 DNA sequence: TGTGCCAGCAGACCAGGACAGGGGGGCTACGAGCAGTACTTC.

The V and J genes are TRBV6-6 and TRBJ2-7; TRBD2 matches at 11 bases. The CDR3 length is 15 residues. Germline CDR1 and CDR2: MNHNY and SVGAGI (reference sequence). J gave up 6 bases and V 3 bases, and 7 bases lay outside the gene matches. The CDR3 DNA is TGTGCCAGCAGTTATGGGCTAGCGGGGGGACTCGAGCAGTACTTC. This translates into CASSYGLAGGLEQYF.

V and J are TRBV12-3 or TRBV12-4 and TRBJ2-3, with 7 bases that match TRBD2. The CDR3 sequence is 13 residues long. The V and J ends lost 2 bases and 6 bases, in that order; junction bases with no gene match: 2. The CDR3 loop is CASSLPGGDTQYF. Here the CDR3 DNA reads TGTGCCAGCAGTTTACCGGGGGGTGATACGCAGTATTTT.

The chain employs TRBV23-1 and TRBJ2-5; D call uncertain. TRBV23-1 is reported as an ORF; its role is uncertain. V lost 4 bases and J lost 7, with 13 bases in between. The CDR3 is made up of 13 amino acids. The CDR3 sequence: CASSPRHPRTQYF. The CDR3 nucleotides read TGCGCCAGCAGTCCCCGACATCCAAGGACCCAGTACTTC.

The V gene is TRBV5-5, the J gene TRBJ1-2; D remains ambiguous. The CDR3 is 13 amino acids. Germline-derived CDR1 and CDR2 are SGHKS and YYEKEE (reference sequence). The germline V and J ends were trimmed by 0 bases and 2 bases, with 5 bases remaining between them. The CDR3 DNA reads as TGTGCCAGCAGCTTGGGCGGGAACTATGGCTACACCTTC. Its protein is CASSLGGNYGYTF.

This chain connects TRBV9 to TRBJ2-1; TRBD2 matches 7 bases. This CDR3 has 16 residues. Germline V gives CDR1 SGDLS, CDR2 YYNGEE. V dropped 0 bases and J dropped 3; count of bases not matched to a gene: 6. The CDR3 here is CASSVGRTGGYNEQFF. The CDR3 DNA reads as TGTGCCAGCAGCGTAGGAAGGACGGGGGGCTACAATGAGCAGTTCTTC.

The CDR3 DNA reads TGTGCCAGCAGCCAAGCCGGGACAGGGAGTGGCTACACCTTC. It specifies CASSQAGTGSGYTF. The J gene is TRBJ1-2, the V gene TRBV14; the match to TRBD1 covers 9 bases. This CDR3 spans 14 amino acids. Looked up from germline, CDR1 is SGHDN and CDR2 is FVKESK. V trimming: 1 base; J trimming: 7 bases; junction bases outside the gene matches: 4.

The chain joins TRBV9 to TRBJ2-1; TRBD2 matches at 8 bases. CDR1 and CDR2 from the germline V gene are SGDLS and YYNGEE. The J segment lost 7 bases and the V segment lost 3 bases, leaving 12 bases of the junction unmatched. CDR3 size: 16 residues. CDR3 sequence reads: CASSASGGELQNEQFF. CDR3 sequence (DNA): TGTGCCAGCAGCGCGTCCGGGGGGGAGTTACAAAATGAGCAGTTCTTC.

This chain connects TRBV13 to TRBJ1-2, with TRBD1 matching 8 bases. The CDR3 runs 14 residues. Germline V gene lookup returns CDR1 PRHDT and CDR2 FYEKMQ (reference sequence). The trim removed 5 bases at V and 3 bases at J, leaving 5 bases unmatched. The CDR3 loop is CASSVRQGYYGYTF. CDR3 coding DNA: TGTGCCAGCAGCGTCCGACAGGGGTACTATGGCTACACCTTC.

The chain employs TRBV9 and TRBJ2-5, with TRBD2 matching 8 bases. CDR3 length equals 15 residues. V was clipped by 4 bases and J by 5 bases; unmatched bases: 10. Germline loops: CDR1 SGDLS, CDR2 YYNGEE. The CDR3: CASSLNGGASETQYF. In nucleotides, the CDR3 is TGTGCCAGCAGCCTCAACGGGGGGGCTTCGGAGACCCAGTACTTC.

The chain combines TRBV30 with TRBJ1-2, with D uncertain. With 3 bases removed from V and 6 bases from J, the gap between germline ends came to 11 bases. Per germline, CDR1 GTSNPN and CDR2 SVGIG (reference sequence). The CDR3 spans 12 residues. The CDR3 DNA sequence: TGTGCCTGGAGGGCGGGTGGCCATGGCTACACCTTC. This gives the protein CAWRAGGHGYTF.

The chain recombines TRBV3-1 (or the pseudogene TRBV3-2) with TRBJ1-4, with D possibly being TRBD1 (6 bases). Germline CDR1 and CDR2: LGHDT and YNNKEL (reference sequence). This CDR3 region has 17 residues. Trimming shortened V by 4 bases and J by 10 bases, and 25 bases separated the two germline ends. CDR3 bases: TGTGCCAGCAGCCCCCCGGGGGGAAAGGGGGGTGTGGGAAAACTGTTTTTT. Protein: CASSPPGGKGGVGKLFF.

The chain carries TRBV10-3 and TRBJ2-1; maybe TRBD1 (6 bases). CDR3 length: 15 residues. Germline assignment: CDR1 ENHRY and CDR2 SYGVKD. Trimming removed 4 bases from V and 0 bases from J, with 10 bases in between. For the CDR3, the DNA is TGTGCCATCAGTGGCACAGGGAGCTCCTACAATGAGCAGTTCTTC. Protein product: CAISGTGSSYNEQFF.